The 15 T cell receptor beta chains below come from one sample, sequenced in a study of OX40 agonist ivuxolimab in advanced cancers. Assay: immunoSEQ multiplex PCR; the TCRdb copy retains only in-frame clones and omits some. The table includes tens of thousands of clones, about 90% detected once. The specimen was CD4+ or CD8+ T cells sorted from blood, collected in a trial of the OX40 agonist ivuxolimab. All receptors derive from an adult with an advanced solid tumor such as melanoma, head and neck, liver or kidney cancer.

The chain carries TRBV5-1 and TRBJ2-5; the D call may be TRBD1 or TRBD2 (6 bases each). Germline CDR1 is SGHRS and CDR2 is YFSETQ. The V gene lost 0 bases and the J gene lost 5 bases, with 11 bases spanning the gap. The CDR3 is 14 residues long. The CDR3 reads CASSLAWGAETQYF. CDR3 coding DNA: TGCGCCAGCAGCTTGGCTTGGGGGGCGGAGACCCAGTACTTC.

In its sample, this clone was seen once. This chain links TRBV7-9 with TRBJ1-5, with D possibly matching TRBD1 (5 bases). V was cut by 5 bases and J by 4 bases, with 12 bases left in between. The length of the CDR3 is 14 residues. Germline V gene data show CDR1 as SEHNR and CDR2 as FQNEAQ (reference sequence). The CDR3 spells CASSRSGTNQPQHF. The DNA for the CDR3 is TGTGCCAGCAGCCGATCCGGGACTAATCAGCCCCAGCATTTT.

J is TRBJ2-7 and V is TRBV27; 9 positions match TRBD1. Germline V CDR1 and CDR2: MNHEY, SMNVEV (reference sequence). Trimming at V came to 7 bases and at J to 3 bases, leaving 10 bases not matched to a gene. This CDR3 comprises 15 residues. CDR3 region: CASTAPGQGRYEQYF. The CDR3 bases are TGTGCCAGCACCGCCCCGGGACAGGGTCGCTACGAGCAGTACTTC.

V and J are TRBV7-3 and TRBJ2-5, with TRBD1 as a possible D gene (7 bases). From germline, CDR1 is SGHTA and CDR2 FQGTGA. The CDR3 sequence is 15 residues long. V lost 5 bases and J lost 2, with 15 bases in between. CDR3 sequence: CASSPRAGQQETQYF. CDR3 nucleotides: TGTGCCAGCAGCCCCCGGGCGGGACAGCAAGAGACCCAGTACTTC.

This clone was recorded once. This rearrangement joins TRBV19 to TRBJ2-3; TRBD1 might be the D (5 bases). Per the germline V gene, CDR1 is LNHDA and CDR2 is SQIVND (reference sequence). The length of the CDR3 is 17 residues. With 3 bases removed from V and 2 bases from J, the gap between germline ends came to 18 bases. CDR3 loop: CASSINFGQGITDTQYF. DNA of the CDR3: TGTGCCAGTAGTATTAATTTTGGACAAGGAATCACAGATACGCAGTATTTT.

The DNA for the CDR3 is TGTGCCAGCAGCGTAGGGGGGACAGTGAGCTCCTACAATGAGCAGTTCTTC. Translation: CASSVGGTVSSYNEQFF. This sequence joins TRBV9 and TRBJ2-1; 7 bases agree with TRBD1. From germline, CDR1 is SGDLS and CDR2 YYNGEE. J gave up 0 bases and V 0 bases, and 6 bases lay outside the gene matches. The CDR3 extends over 17 amino acids.

This clone was counted a single time. This rearrangement joins TRBV7-2 to TRBJ1-4; a possible D gene is TRBD1 (6 bases). Looked up from germline, CDR1 is SGHTA and CDR2 is FQGNSA. The CDR3 extends over 18 amino acids. V shed 0 bases and J shed 4 bases, with 18 bases lying between them. CDR3 sequence: CASSLAYATGTGNEKLFF. CDR3 bases: TGTGCCAGCAGCTTAGCCTATGCCACAGGGACGGGTAATGAAAAACTGTTTTTT. The full variable domain, its missing parts supplied by reference TRBV7-2 and TRBJ1-4, is GAGVSQSPSNKVTEKGKDVELRCDPISGHTALYWYRQSLGQGLEFLIYFQGNSAPDKSGLPSDRFSAERTGGSVSTLTIQRTQQEDSAVYLCASSLAYATGTGNEKLFFGSGTQLSVL.

The count of this clone is one. The chain employs TRBV29-1 and TRBJ2-5; 8 bases are shared with TRBD1. The CDR3 runs 13 residues. Germline values: CDR1 SQVTM, CDR2 ANQGSEA. Trimming at V came to 5 bases and at J to 6 bases, leaving 8 bases not matched to a gene. CDR3 sequence (DNA): TGCAGCGTTTTAGACAGGGGCCGAAAGACCCAGTACTTC. Encoded protein: CSVLDRGRKTQYF.

The chain links TRBV5-1 to TRBJ2-7; D may be TRBD1 (6 bases). The V end lost 0 bases, the J end lost 7 bases, and 20 bases lay between the germline ends. This CDR3 has 16 residues. Germline lookup yields CDR1 SGHRS and CDR2 YFSETQ. The CDR3 DNA is TGCGCCAGCAGCTTGGCCGGCCAGGGGCCCCGAGGGGAGCAGTACTTC. Its protein is CASSLAGQGPRGEQYF.

V usage is TRBV7-2 and J usage is TRBJ2-7, with D possibly being TRBD1 (5 bases). The CDR3 loop spans 15 amino acids. The V end lost 5 bases, the J end lost 2 bases, and 16 bases lay between the germline ends. Per germline, CDR1 SGHTA and CDR2 FQGNSA. CDR3 protein: CASSLRVGPAYEQYF. In nucleotides, the CDR3 is TGTGCCAGCAGCCTCCGCGTGGGGCCTGCCTACGAGCAGTACTTC.

CDR3 region: CASSSPGVRGTYEQYF. The CDR3 coding sequence is TGTGCCAGCAGCTCCCCGGGGGTGCGGGGGACCTACGAGCAGTACTTC. The gene calls are TRBV5-4 and TRBJ2-7; TRBD2 matches 7 bases. Germline trimming cut 3 bases from V and 2 bases from J; bases unmatched to any gene: 11. The CDR3 covers 16 residues. Germline lookup yields CDR1 SGHNT and CDR2 YYREEE (reference sequence).

V and J are TRBV11-3 and TRBJ2-3; 14 nucleotides match TRBD2. V shed 5 bases and J 3 bases; nucleotides not matched to a gene: 7. This CDR3 is built from 17 residues. Per germline, CDR1 SGHNT and CDR2 YENEEA. This CDR3 is CASSHGTSGSSTDTQYF. CDR3 sequence (DNA): TGTGCCAGCAGCCACGGGACTAGCGGGAGTTCGACAGATACGCAGTATTTT. Full variable domain (remainder filled in from reference TRBV11-3 and TRBJ2-3): EAGVVQSPRYKIIEKKQPVAFWCNPISGHNTLYWYLQNLGQGPELLIRYENEEAVDDSQLPKDRFSAERLKGVDSTLKIQPAELGDSAVYLCASSHGTSGSSTDTQYFGPGTRLTVL.

The gene calls are TRBV30 and TRBJ2-1; perhaps TRBD2 as D (5 bases). This CDR3 spans 13 amino acids. Per the germline V gene, CDR1 is GTSNPN and CDR2 is SVGIG (reference sequence). Trimming took off 8 bases at V and 7 bases at J, with 18 bases between the two ends. This chain's CDR3 is CAARVGEDNEQFF. Here the CDR3 DNA reads TGTGCCGCCCGAGTGGGAGAGGATAATGAGCAGTTCTTC.

This rearrangement joins TRBV27 to TRBJ2-1; D perhaps matches TRBD2 (5 bases). CDR1 and CDR2 (germline): MNHEY, SMNVEV (reference sequence). Trimming left V 3 bases short and J 4 bases short, with 10 bases between. The CDR3 length is 14 residues. DNA of the CDR3: TGTGCCAGCAGTTTCCGGCTAGCTTACAATGAGCAGTTCTTC. It translates to CASSFRLAYNEQFF.

V is TRBV6-1 and J is TRBJ1-2; TRBD1 matches 7 bases. The J segment lost 4 bases and the V segment lost 0 bases, leaving 11 bases of the junction unmatched. The CDR3 runs to 17 residues. Germline V lookup: CDR1 MNHNS, CDR2 SASEGT. CDR3 in amino acids: CASSEAGGRRNRYGYTF. CDR3 in DNA: TGTGCCAGCAGTGAAGCAGGGGGCAGGAGAAATCGCTATGGCTACACCTTC.